The rows below give T cell receptor beta chains drawn from one sample of a study of T-cell reconstitution after alpha-beta-depleted transplantation in children. TCRdb re-called the PCR reads through MiXCR, storing one row per CDR3 protein. The sample consists of hundreds of thousands of distinct CDR3 sequences, roughly 15% of them appearing once. This material consisted of PBMCs from the stem cell graft donor, taken from the stem cell graft. The source of these receptors is a human donor who donated a stem cell graft to a child with acute myeloid leukemia. CDR3s include the opening cysteine and the closing phenylalanine or tryptophan. A D gene is named only where the DNA matches it firmly. Clone size is stated in some rows and not others, as once, few, many or a class when expanded.

V	size	D	J	CDR3	DNA
TRBV7-9	many	TRBD1	TRBJ2-1	CASSPSRGQGRNEQFF	TGTGCCAGCAGCCCCAGCAGGGGACAGGGGAGGAATGAGCAGTTCTTC
TRBV7-9	few	-	TRBJ2-5	CASSPRQGSIRETQYF	TGTGCCAGCAGCCCACGGCAGGGAAGTATCAGAGAGACCCAGTACTTC
TRBV7-2	many	-	TRBJ2-5	CASSLHRTVETQYF	TGTGCCAGCAGCTTACACAGGACAGTAGAGACCCAGTACTTC
TRBV4-3	once	TRBD2	TRBJ2-3	CASSQDLRGGNTQYF	TGCGCCAGCAGCCAAGATCTCCGGGGGGGGAATACGCAGTATTTT
TRBV12-3/TRBV12-4	-	TRBD1	TRBJ2-2	CASSSPPGQLNTGELFF	TGTGCCAGCAGTTCACCACCGGGACAGCTTAACACCGGGGAGCTGTTTTTT
TRBV7-9	many	-	TRBJ2-1	CASSVTGTEQFF	TGTGCCAGCAGCGTTACAGGGACTGAGCAGTTCTTC
TRBV7-3	few	TRBD1	TRBJ1-2	CASSSGQGEYGYTF	TGTGCCAGCAGCTCTGGACAGGGAGAATATGGCTACACCTTC
TRBV12-3/TRBV12-4	few	-	TRBJ2-3	CASSFPRGVPTDTQYF	TGTGCCAGCAGTTTTCCTAGGGGTGTTCCCACAGATACGCAGTATTTT
TRBV5-1	-	TRBD1	TRBJ2-2	CASSLEGQATGELFF	TGCGCCAGCAGTCTTGAGGGACAGGCCACCGGGGAGCTGTTTTTT
TRBV4-1	-	-	TRBJ1-1	CASSQEPTGMNTEAFF	TGCGCCAGCAGCCAAGAACCTACAGGGATGAACACTGAAGCTTTCTTT
TRBV5-5	many	-	TRBJ2-7	CASSLRGGYYEQYF	TGTGCCAGCAGCTTGAGGGGAGGCTACTACGAGCAGTACTTC
TRBV6-1	many	TRBD1	TRBJ2-1	CASMRQGESYNEQFF	TGTGCCAGCATGAGGCAGGGGGAATCCTACAATGAGCAGTTCTTC
TRBV5-8	many	-	TRBJ2-7	CASSLRLEGLEQYF	TGTGCCAGCAGCTTGAGGTTAGAGGGCTTGGAGCAGTACTTC
TRBV12-3/TRBV12-4	many	-	TRBJ1-1	CASSFSVAEAFF	TGTGCCAGCAGTTTCTCGGTCGCTGAAGCTTTCTTT
TRBV29-1	many	TRBD1	TRBJ1-3	CSAGDRGLPGNTIYF	TGCAGCGCGGGGGACAGGGGATTACCTGGAAACACCATATATTTT
TRBV5-1	few	-	TRBJ2-3	CASSLTLAATDTQYF	TGCGCCAGCAGCTTGACCCTGGCGGCCACAGATACGCAGTATTTT
TRBV29-1	-	-	TRBJ2-3	CSVEAASGTDTQYF	TGCAGCGTTGAAGCAGCTAGTGGGACAGATACGCAGTATTTT
TRBV5-1	-	TRBD1	TRBJ1-1	CASSQGQVAFF	TGCGCCAGCAGCCAGGGACAGGTGGCTTTCTTT
TRBV5-1	few	-	TRBJ1-5	CASSLEGISNQPQHF	TGCGCCAGCAGCTTGGAAGGGATTAGCAATCAGCCCCAGCATTTT
TRBV4-3	many	-	TRBJ2-7	CASSQGGTTYEQYF	TGCGCCAGCAGCCAAGGGGGGACAACCTACGAGCAGTACTTC
TRBV7-9	many	-	TRBJ2-2	CASMDGQTGELFF	TGTGCCAGCATGGACGGTCAAACCGGGGAGCTGTTTTTT
TRBV4-2	few	TRBD1	TRBJ2-3	CASSQAGTGGTDTQYF	TGTGCCAGCAGCCAGGCCGGGACAGGGGGCACAGATACGCAGTATTTT
TRBV5-1	-	-	TRBJ1-2	CASSLEAPNYGYTF	TGCGCCAGCAGCTTGGAAGCACCTAACTATGGCTACACCTTC
TRBV12-3/TRBV12-4	many	-	TRBJ2-1	CASSLIDGNDEQFF	TGTGCCAGCAGTTTGATCGACGGTAATGATGAGCAGTTCTTC
TRBV3-1	-	-	TRBJ1-3	CASSQDGAFISSGNTIYF	TGTGCCAGCAGCCAAGATGGGGCCTTCATTAGCTCTGGAAACACCATATATTTT
TRBV4-3	-	-	TRBJ2-5	CASSQERGSDQYF	TGCGCCAGCAGCCAAGAACGCGGGTCAGACCAGTACTTC
TRBV20-1	many	TRBD1	TRBJ1-1	CSARDGDRGRRTEAFF	TGCAGTGCTAGAGATGGTGACAGGGGGCGCCGCACTGAAGCTTTCTTT
TRBV12-3/TRBV12-4	few	TRBD2	TRBJ2-3	CASRKRGDTDTQYF	TGTGCCAGCAGGAAGCGGGGGGACACAGATACGCAGTATTTT
TRBV20-1	many	-	TRBJ2-3	CSARPQAPIVTDTQYF	TGCAGTGCTAGACCGCAGGCACCAATTGTCACAGATACGCAGTATTTT
TRBV29-1	many	TRBD1	TRBJ1-4	CSVSRGLDEKLFF	TGCAGCGTTAGCAGGGGGCTAGATGAAAAACTGTTTTTT
TRBV5-1	-	-	TRBJ2-1	CASSLPQVYNEQFF	TGCGCCAGCAGCTTACCGCAGGTCTACAATGAGCAGTTCTTC
TRBV4-3	few	-	TRBJ2-1	CASSFREGTYNEQFF	TGCGCCAGCAGCTTCCGGGAAGGCACCTACAATGAGCAGTTCTTC
TRBV5-4	-	-	TRBJ2-2	CASSLGAGQYTGELFF	TGTGCCAGCAGCTTGGGAGCGGGACAGTACACCGGGGAGCTGTTTTTT
TRBV5-1	-	-	TRBJ2-1	CASSLAQGHHNEQFF	TGCGCCAGCAGCTTGGCACAGGGACATCATAATGAGCAGTTCTTC
TRBV7-3	few	-	TRBJ2-1	CASSPGSATEQFF	TGTGCCAGCAGCCCGGGCAGCGCCACGGAGCAGTTCTTC
TRBV10-2	-	-	TRBJ1-1	CASRGGARTEAFF	TGCGCCAGCAGAGGGGGGGCACGGACTGAAGCTTTCTTT
TRBV5-1	many	TRBD2	TRBJ2-5	CANDGTSGGTYQETQYF	TGCGCCAACGACGGGACTAGCGGGGGCACGTACCAAGAGACCCAGTACTTC
TRBV7-8	few	-	TRBJ2-7	CASNMGPPYEQYF	TGTGCCAGCAACATGGGGCCGCCCTACGAGCAGTACTTC
TRBV12-3/TRBV12-4	-	-	TRBJ2-1	CATGAGPSSYNEQFF	TGTGCCACAGGGGCCGGGCCCAGCTCCTACAATGAGCAGTTCTTC
TRBV11-2	few	-	TRBJ1-1	CASSLEGRRMGTEAFF	TGTGCCAGCAGCTTAGAAGGGCGCAGGATGGGCACTGAAGCTTTCTTT
TRBV7-2	many	-	TRBJ2-3	CASSLRQDPDTQYF	TGTGCCAGCAGCTTAAGACAGGACCCAGATACGCAGTATTTT
TRBV7-2	many	-	TRBJ2-3	CASSLNAMDTQYF	TGTGCCAGCAGCTTAAACGCCATGGATACGCAGTATTTT